This is a list of T cell receptor beta chains from one sample in a study of blood T cell repertoires in COVID-19. The table came from immunoSEQ multiplex PCR; TCRdb's copy has only in-frame clones and leaves some out. The sample records over 200,000 clones, roughly 90% being singletons. The sequencing input was peripheral blood. These receptors originate from a man aged 25 to 40 who had recovered from COVID-19. Both conserved end residues are part of each CDR3. D genes are given only for firm matches. Not all rows give a size; the values are once, few, many and, for expanded clones, a class.

v_gene,d_gene,abundance,j_gene,CDR3nt,CDR3aa
TRBV7-8,-,-,TRBJ2-5,TGTGCCAGCAGCTTACTGGAGACCCAGTACTTC,CASSLLETQYF
TRBV4-2,TRBD1,-,TRBJ2-5,TGTGCCAGCAGCCCCAGACAGGGACAAGAGACCCAGTACTTC,CASSPRQGQETQYF
TRBV6-5,TRBD1,-,TRBJ1-3,TGTGCCAGCACCGGTGAGGGGGCCGGAAACACCATATATTTT,CASTGEGAGNTIYF
TRBV4-3,TRBD2,-,TRBJ2-3,TGCGCCAGCAGCCAAGTCGAGACGGGGGGGGCCGGAGATACGCAGTATTTT,CASSQVETGGAGDTQYF
TRBV7-2,-,once,TRBJ2-7,TGTGCCAGCAGCGTCCAGGGCTACGAGCAGTACTTC,CASSVQGYEQYF
TRBV24-1,-,-,TRBJ2-1,TGTGCCACCAGTGATCTGGGGAGGACAGGAAAGGACGATGAGCAGTTCTTC,CATSDLGRTGKDDEQFF
TRBV14,-,-,TRBJ2-1,TGTGCCAGCAGCCAAGAATGGGGGCCTCTCCGCAATGAGCAGTTCTTC,CASSQEWGPLRNEQFF
TRBV10-3,-,-,TRBJ2-3,TGTGCCATCAGCCCCGGGGCGGGGTTCGTAAATACGCAGTATTTT,CAISPGAGFVNTQYF
TRBV28,TRBD2,-,TRBJ2-2,TGTGCCAGCAGTTTCCTAGCGGGGCCTACCGGGGAGCTGTTTTTT,CASSFLAGPTGELFF
TRBV27,TRBD2,few,TRBJ2-1,TGTGCCAGCAGTTTATCGACTAGCGGGCACTACAATGAGCAGTTCTTC,CASSLSTSGHYNEQFF
TRBV7-9,TRBD2,-,TRBJ2-3,TGTGCCAGCAGCCCCCGACTAGCTAAAGGGGATACGCAGTATTTT,CASSPRLAKGDTQYF
TRBV18,TRBD1,-,TRBJ2-1,TGTGCCAGCTCACCACGACAGGGGCGAGGTGAGCAGTTCTTC,CASSPRQGRGEQFF
TRBV12-3/TRBV12-4,-,-,TRBJ1-2,TGTGCCAGCACCAAGACGGGGAACTATGGCTACACCTTC,CASTKTGNYGYTF
TRBV5-1,-,-,TRBJ1-2,TGCGCCAGCAGCCAGACAGTTCTCTATGGCTACACCTTC,CASSQTVLYGYTF
TRBV6-1,-,-,TRBJ1-1,TGTGCCAGCAGTGACATATCTTGGGAAGGGGCACTGAACACTGAAGCTTTCTTT,CASSDISWEGALNTEAFF
TRBV4-1,-,-,TRBJ2-5,TGCGCCAGCAGCCAAGATCGACAGGTGGGGGAGACCCAGTACTTC,CASSQDRQVGETQYF
TRBV27,-,-,TRBJ1-3,TGTGCCAGCAGTTCGACAGGTTTAGGAAACACCATATATTTT,CASSSTGLGNTIYF
TRBV7-2,TRBD1,-,TRBJ2-1,TGTGCCAGCAGTTCCAGGCGGGGACAGGGGGCTGGCAATGAGCAGTTCTTC,CASSSRRGQGAGNEQFF
TRBV7-2,-,-,TRBJ1-5,TGTGCCAGCAGCTTAAATGGAGGAAGCAATCAGCCCCAGCATTTT,CASSLNGGSNQPQHF
TRBV7-8,-,-,TRBJ1-5,TGTGCCAGCAGCCCCATTGTGCGGGATAGCAATCAGCCCCAGCATTTT,CASSPIVRDSNQPQHF
TRBV6-5,-,-,TRBJ1-2,TGTGCCAGCAGTTACGATGACAGTTTCTATGGCTACACCTTC,CASSYDDSFYGYTF
TRBV14,-,-,TRBJ2-1,TGTGCCACCGGCAGGTCGAGCTCCTACAATGAGCAGTTCTTC,CATGRSSSYNEQFF
TRBV2,TRBD1,-,TRBJ1-3,TGTGCCAGCAGTGACGTCGCTTGGGACAGGGGAGGAAACACCATATATTTT,CASSDVAWDRGGNTIYF
TRBV27,-,-,TRBJ1-5,TGTGCCAGCAGTTTTGGGCCGAATCAGCCCCAGCATTTT,CASSFGPNQPQHF
TRBV12-3/TRBV12-4,-,once,TRBJ2-1,TGTGCCAGCAGTTCAGGGGGGCATGAGCAGTTCTTC,CASSSGGHEQFF
TRBV9,TRBD2,-,TRBJ2-1,TGTGCCAGCAGCGGGCGGGGACTAGCGGGGGGTACCTACAATGAGCAGTTCTTC,CASSGRGLAGGTYNEQFF
TRBV27,-,-,TRBJ2-1,TGTGCCAGCAGTTTATACAGGGTAGACAATGAGCAGTTCTTC,CASSLYRVDNEQFF
TRBV7-2,-,-,TRBJ1-2,TGTGCCAGCGGCTCGGGAGCTAACTATGGCTACACCTTC,CASGSGANYGYTF
TRBV27,TRBD1,-,TRBJ1-4,TGTGCCAGCAGACCCGGGACAGGGTACGAAAAACTGTTTTTT,CASRPGTGYEKLFF
TRBV30,-,once,TRBJ1-2,TGTGCCTGGAGTGTACAGGGAGTTGCCTATGGCTACACCTTC,CAWSVQGVAYGYTF
TRBV4-2,TRBD2,once,TRBJ2-3,TGTGCCAGCAGCCTCCAAGCGGGGGGGAACACAGATACGCAGTATTTT,CASSLQAGGNTDTQYF
TRBV19,-,-,TRBJ2-5,TGTGCCAGTAGCCCAAGTTTTCTAGGGGATACCCTTCAAGAGACCCAGTACTTC,CASSPSFLGDTLQETQYF
TRBV6-5,-,-,TRBJ2-3,TGTGCCAGCAGTTACTTCGGGAGACGGGATACGCAGTATTTT,CASSYFGRRDTQYF
TRBV11-2,-,-,TRBJ2-3,TGTGCCAGCAGCTTAGCGGGGGTCACAGATACGCAGTATTTT,CASSLAGVTDTQYF
TRBV19,-,-,TRBJ2-1,TGTGCCAGTAGTATACCGCGGGGCCCCTACAATGAGCAGTTCTTC,CASSIPRGPYNEQFF
TRBV4-1,TRBD1,-,TRBJ1-6,TGCGCCAGCAGCCAACCGGACAGGGGTAATTCACCCCTCCACTTT,CASSQPDRGNSPLHF
TRBV29-1,-,-,TRBJ2-1,TGCAGCGTTGGTAAAGACTTGGCCTACAATGAGCAGTTCTTC,CSVGKDLAYNEQFF
TRBV19,-,-,TRBJ1-2,TGTGCCAGTAGTATAGGTGAGGGATACTATGGCTACACCTTC,CASSIGEGYYGYTF
TRBV5-1,TRBD1,-,TRBJ1-2,TGCGCCAGCAGTTTTTCACCGACAGGGATTGTGTATGGCTACACCTTC,CASSFSPTGIVYGYTF
TRBV6-5,-,-,TRBJ1-5,TGTGCCAGCAGAAGGACAGTCCAGGAGCCCCAGCATTTT,CASRRTVQEPQHF
TRBV3-1/TRBV3-2,-,-,TRBJ1-1,TGTGCCAGCAGCCAAGGTAGGAACACTGAAGCTTTCTTT,CASSQGRNTEAFF
TRBV5-1,-,-,TRBJ2-7,TGCGCCAGCAGCTTGGGTCTGGGGGCAATTGACGAGCAGTACTTC,CASSLGLGAIDEQYF
TRBV10-3,TRBD1,-,TRBJ1-1,TGTGCCATCAACCAGAGACAGGGGAACACTGAAGCTTTCTTT,CAINQRQGNTEAFF
TRBV10-3,-,-,TRBJ1-1,TGTGCCATCAGGTCGACCCCGAGGACTGAAGCTTTCTTT,CAIRSTPRTEAFF
TRBV6-5,-,-,TRBJ2-3,TGTGCCAGCACCGGGACTGGTTATACGCAGTATTTT,CASTGTGYTQYF
TRBV6-2/TRBV6-3,-,-,TRBJ1-2,TGTGCCAGCAGTTCCCGGGGGGGCTTTACCGGTAACTATGGCTACACCTTC,CASSSRGGFTGNYGYTF
TRBV29-1,TRBD2,-,TRBJ2-5,TGCAGCGGCCTCCCCCTAGCGGGGCCCTCCCAAGAGACCCAGTACTTC,CSGLPLAGPSQETQYF
TRBV11-2,TRBD1,-,TRBJ2-5,TGTGCCAGCAGCCAAGAGGGACAGCATAGCCAGACCCAGTACTTC,CASSQEGQHSQTQYF